This T cell receptor beta chain was sequenced during a study of T cell changes during pregnancy in multiple sclerosis. Only in-frame clones appear in the TCRdb table, and some are missing; sequencing was by immunoSEQ multiplex PCR. This sample yields about 38,000 clones, of which 90% to 95% are seen a single time; about 9% belongs to the top ten. Here the sequenced sample was CD8+ T cells from peripheral blood mononuclear cells, taken in the third trimester of pregnancy. This clonotype was obtained from a female donor with multiple sclerosis, enrolled in a pregnancy study.

In nucleotides, the CDR3 is TGTGCCAGCAGTCCCACTACAGGGATGGCAGCCGAGCAGTACTTC. Translation gives CASSPTTGMAAEQYF. This chain links TRBV6-5 with TRBJ2-7; a weak D match, TRBD1 (6 bases). CDR3 length equals 15 residues. CDR1 and CDR2 (germline): MNHEY, SVGAGI. The V and J ends lost 5 bases and 6 bases respectively, with 20 bases between them.